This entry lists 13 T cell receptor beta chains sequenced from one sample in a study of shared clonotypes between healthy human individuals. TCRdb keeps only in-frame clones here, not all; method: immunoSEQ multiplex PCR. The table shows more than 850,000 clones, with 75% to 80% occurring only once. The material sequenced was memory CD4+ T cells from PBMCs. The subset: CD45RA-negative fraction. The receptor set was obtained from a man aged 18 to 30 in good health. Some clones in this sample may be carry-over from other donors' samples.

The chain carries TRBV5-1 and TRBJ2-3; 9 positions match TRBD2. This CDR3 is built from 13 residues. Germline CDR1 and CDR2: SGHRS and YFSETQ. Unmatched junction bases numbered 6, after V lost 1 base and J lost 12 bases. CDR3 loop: CASSLYQREAQYF. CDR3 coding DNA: TGCGCCAGCAGCTTGTACCAGCGGGAGGCTCAGTATTTT.

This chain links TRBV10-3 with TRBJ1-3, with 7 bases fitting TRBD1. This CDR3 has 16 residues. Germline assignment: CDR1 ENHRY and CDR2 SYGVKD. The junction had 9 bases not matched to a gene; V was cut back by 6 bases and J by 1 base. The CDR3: CAISPGQTTSGNTIYF. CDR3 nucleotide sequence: TGTGCCATCAGCCCGGGACAGACAACATCTGGAAACACCATATATTTT.

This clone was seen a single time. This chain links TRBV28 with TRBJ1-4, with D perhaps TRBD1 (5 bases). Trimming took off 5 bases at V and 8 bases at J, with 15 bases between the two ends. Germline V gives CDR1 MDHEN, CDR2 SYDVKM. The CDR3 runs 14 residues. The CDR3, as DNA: TGTGCCAGCAGTGGGGGGGTTATAGGGGAAAAACTGTTTTTT. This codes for CASSGGVIGEKLFF.

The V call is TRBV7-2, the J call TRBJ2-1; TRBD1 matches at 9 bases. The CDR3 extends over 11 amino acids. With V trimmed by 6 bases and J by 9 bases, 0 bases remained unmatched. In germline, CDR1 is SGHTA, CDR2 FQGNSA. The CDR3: CASRQGAEQFF. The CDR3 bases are TGTGCCAGCAGACAGGGGGCTGAGCAGTTCTTC. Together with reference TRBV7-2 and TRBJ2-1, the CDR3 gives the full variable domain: GAGVSQSPSNKVTEKGKDVELRCDPISGHTALYWYRQSLGQGLEFLIYFQGNSAPDKSGLPSDRFSAERTGGSVSTLTIQRTQQEDSAVYLCASRQGAEQFFGPGTRLTVL.

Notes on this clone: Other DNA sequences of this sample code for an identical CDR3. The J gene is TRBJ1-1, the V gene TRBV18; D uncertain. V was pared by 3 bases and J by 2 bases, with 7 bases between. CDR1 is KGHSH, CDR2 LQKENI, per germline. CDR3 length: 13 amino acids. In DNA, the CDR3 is TGTGCCAGCTCACCTGGCGTCAACACTGAAGCTTTCTTT. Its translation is CASSPGVNTEAFF.

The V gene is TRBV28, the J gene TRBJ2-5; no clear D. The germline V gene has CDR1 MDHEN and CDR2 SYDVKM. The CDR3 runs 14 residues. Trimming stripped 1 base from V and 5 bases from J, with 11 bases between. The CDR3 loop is CASSLSRISETQYF. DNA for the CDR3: TGTGCCAGCAGTTTATCCAGGATTTCCGAGACCCAGTACTTC.

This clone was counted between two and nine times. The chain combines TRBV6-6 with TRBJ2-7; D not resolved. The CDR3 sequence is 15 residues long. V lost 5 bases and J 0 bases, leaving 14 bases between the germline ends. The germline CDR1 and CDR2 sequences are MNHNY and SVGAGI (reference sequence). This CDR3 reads CASSHRSRYSYEQYF. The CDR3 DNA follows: TGTGCCAGCAGTCACCGGAGCCGGTACTCCTACGAGCAGTACTTC.

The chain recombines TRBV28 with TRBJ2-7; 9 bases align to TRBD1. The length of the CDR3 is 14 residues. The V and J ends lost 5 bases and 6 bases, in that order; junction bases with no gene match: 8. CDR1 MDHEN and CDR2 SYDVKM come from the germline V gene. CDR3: CASSNHLQGAEQYF. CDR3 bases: TGTGCCAGCAGTAATCACTTACAGGGGGCCGAGCAGTACTTC.

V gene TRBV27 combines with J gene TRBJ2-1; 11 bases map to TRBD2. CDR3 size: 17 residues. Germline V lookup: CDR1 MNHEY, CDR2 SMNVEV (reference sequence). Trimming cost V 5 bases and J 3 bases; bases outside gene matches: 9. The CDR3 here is CASSHVLTSGIYNEQFF. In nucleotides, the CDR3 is TGTGCCAGCAGTCACGTCCTGACTAGCGGGATCTACAATGAGCAGTTCTTC.

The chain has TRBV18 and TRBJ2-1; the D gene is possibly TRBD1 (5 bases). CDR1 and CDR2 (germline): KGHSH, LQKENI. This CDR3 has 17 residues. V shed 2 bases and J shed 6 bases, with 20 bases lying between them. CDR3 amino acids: CASSPGAPGWGANEQFF. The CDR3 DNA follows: TGTGCCAGCTCACCAGGAGCACCAGGGTGGGGCGCCAATGAGCAGTTCTTC.

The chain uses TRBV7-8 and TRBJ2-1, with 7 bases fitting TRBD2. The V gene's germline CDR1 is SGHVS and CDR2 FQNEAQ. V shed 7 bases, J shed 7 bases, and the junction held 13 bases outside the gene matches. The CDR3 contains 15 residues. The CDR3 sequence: CASNHLGGSGNEQFF. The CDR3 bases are TGTGCCAGCAACCACCTCGGGGGGAGCGGAAATGAGCAGTTCTTC.

CDR3 coding DNA: TGTGCCAGTAGAGGGGACACCCAAGAGACCCAGTACTTC. It is translated as CASRGDTQETQYF. J is TRBJ2-5 and V is TRBV5-4; TRBD1 is a possible D gene (6 bases). V lost 8 bases, J lost 1 base, and 12 bases lay in between. CDR3 length equals 13 residues. Germline V CDR1 and CDR2: SGHNT, YYREEE (reference sequence).

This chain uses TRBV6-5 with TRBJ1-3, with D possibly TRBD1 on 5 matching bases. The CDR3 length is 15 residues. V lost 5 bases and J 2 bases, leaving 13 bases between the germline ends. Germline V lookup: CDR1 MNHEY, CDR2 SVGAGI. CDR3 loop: CASSPLGGTGNTIYF. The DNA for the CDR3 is TGTGCCAGCAGTCCGCTTGGGGGGACTGGAAACACCATATATTTT.